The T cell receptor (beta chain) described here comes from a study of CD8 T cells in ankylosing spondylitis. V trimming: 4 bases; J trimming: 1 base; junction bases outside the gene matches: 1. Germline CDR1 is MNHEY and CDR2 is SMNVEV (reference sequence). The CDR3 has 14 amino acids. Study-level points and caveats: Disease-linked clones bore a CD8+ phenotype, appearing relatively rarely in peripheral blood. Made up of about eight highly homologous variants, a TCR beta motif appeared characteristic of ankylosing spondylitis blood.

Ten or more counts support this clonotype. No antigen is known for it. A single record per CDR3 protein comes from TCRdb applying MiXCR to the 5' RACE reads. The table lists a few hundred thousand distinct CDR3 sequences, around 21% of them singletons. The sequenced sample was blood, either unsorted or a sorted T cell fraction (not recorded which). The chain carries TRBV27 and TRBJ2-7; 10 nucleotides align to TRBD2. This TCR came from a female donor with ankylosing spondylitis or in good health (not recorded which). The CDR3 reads CASSSLAGSYEQYF. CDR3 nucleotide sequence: TGTGCCAGCAGTTCACTAGCGGGGTCCTACGAGCAGTACTTC.